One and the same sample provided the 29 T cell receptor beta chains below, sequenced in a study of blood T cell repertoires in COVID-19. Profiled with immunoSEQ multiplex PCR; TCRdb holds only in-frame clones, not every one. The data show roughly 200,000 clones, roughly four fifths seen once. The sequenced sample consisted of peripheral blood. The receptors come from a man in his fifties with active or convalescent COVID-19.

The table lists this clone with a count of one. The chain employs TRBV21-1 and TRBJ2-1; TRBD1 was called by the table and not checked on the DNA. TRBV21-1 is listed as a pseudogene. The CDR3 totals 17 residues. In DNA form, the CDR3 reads TGTGCCAGCAGCAAGGTCAGGGACAGGGAATCCTACAATGAGCAGTTCTTC. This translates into CASSKVRDRESYNEQFF.

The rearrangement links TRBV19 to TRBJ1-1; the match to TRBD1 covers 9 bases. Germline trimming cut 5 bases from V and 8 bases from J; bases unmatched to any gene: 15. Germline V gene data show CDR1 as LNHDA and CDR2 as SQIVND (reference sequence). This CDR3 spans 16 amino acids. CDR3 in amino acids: CASSETGGGPLAEAFF. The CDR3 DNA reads TGTGCCAGTAGTGAAACAGGGGGCGGGCCGTTGGCCGAAGCTTTCTTT.

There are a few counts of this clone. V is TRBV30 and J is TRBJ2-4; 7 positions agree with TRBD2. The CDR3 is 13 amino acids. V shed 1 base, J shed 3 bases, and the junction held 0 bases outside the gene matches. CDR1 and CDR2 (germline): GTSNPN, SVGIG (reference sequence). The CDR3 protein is CAWSGEGKNIQYF. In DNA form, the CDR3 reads TGTGCCTGGAGTGGGGAGGGCAAAAACATTCAGTACTTC.

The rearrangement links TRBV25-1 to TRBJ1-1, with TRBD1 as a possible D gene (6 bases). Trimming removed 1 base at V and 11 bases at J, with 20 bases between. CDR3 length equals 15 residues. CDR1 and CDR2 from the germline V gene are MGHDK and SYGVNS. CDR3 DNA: TGTGCCAGCAGTGAATGGGGTACGGGACATCGGGCGGCTTTCTTT. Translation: CASSEWGTGHRAAFF. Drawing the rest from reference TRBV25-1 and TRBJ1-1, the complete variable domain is EADIYQTPRYLVIGTGKKITLECSQTMGHDKMYWYQQDPGMELHLIHYSYGVNSTEKGDLSSESTVSRIRTEHFPLTLESARPSHTSQYLCASSEWGTGHRAAFFGQGTRLTVV.

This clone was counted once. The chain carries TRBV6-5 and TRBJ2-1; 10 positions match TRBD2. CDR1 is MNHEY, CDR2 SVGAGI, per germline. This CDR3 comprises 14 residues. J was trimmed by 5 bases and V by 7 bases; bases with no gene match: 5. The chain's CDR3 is CASTTSGPHNEQFF. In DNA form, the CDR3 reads TGTGCCAGCACGACTAGCGGGCCTCACAATGAGCAGTTCTTC.

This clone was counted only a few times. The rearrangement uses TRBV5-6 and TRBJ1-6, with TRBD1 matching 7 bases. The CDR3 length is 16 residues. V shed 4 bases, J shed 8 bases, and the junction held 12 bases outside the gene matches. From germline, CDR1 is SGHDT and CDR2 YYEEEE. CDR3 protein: CASSPNSRDSYSPLHF. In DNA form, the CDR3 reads TGTGCCAGCAGCCCTAACTCCCGGGACAGTTATTCACCCCTCCACTTT. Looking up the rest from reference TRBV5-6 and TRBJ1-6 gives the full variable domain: DAGVTQSPTHLIKTRGQQVTLRCSPKSGHDTVSWYQQALGQGPQFIFQYYEEEERQRGNFPDRFSGHQFPNYSSELNVNALLLGDSALYLCASSPNSRDSYSPLHFGNGTRLTVT.

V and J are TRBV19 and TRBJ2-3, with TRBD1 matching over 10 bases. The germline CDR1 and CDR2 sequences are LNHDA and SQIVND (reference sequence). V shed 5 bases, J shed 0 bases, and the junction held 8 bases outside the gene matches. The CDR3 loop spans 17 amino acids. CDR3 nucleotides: TGTGCCAGTAGTTTATCCGGGACAGGGGTTAGCACAGATACGCAGTATTTT. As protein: CASSLSGTGVSTDTQYF.

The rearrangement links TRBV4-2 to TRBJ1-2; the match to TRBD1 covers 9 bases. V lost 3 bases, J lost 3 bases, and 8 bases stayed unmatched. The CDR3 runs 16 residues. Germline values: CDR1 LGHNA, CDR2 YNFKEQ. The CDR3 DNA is TGTGCCAGCAGCCAGGTGGGACAGGGACGTCACTATGGCTACACCTTC. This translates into CASSQVGQGRHYGYTF.

CDR3 DNA: TGTGCCAGCAACAGGGAGTTCAATCAGCCCCAGCATTTT. This translates into CASNREFNQPQHF. The J gene is TRBJ1-5, the V gene TRBV2; tentative D call: TRBD1 (6 bases). CDR3 length equals 13 residues. The V gene's germline CDR1 is SNHLY and CDR2 FYNNEI. V lost 7 bases and J 3 bases, leaving 10 bases between the germline ends.

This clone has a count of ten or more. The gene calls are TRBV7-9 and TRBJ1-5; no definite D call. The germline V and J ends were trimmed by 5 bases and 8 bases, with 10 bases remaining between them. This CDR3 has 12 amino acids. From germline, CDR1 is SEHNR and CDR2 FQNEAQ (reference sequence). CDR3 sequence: CASSPSGEPQHF. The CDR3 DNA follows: TGTGCCAGCAGCCCGAGCGGGGAGCCCCAGCATTTT.

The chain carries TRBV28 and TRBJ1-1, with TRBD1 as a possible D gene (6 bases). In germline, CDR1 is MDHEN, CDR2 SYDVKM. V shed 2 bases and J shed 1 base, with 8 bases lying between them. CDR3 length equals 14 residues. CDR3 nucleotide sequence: TGTGCCAGCAGTTTAAGGACAGAGAACACTGAAGCTTTCTTT. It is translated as CASSLRTENTEAFF.

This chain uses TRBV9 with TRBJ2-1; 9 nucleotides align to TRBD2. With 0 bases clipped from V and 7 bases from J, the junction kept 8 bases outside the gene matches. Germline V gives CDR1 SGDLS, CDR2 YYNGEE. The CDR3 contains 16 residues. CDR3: CASSVVGSGGINEQFF. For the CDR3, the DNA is TGTGCCAGCAGCGTAGTAGGTAGCGGGGGAATAAATGAGCAGTTCTTC.

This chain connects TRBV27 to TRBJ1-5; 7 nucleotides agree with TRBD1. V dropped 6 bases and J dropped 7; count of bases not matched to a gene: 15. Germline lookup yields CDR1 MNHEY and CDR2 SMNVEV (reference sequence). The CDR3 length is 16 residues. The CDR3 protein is CASSKGNRGGTQPQHF. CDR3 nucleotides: TGTGCCAGCAGCAAAGGAAACAGGGGAGGAACACAGCCCCAGCATTTT.

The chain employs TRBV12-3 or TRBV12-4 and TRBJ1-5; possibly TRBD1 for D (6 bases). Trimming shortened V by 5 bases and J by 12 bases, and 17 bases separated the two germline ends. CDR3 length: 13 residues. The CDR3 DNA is TGTGCCAGCAGTATGAGGACAGTTGGTCACCAGCATTTT. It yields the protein CASSMRTVGHQHF.

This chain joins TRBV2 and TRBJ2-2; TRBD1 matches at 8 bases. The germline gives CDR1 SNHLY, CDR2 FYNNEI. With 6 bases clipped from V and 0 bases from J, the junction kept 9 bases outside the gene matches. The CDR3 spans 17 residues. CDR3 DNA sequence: TGTGCCAGCAGGTCCGGGACAGGCACTGCGAACACCGGGGAGCTGTTTTTT. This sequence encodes CASRSGTGTANTGELFF.

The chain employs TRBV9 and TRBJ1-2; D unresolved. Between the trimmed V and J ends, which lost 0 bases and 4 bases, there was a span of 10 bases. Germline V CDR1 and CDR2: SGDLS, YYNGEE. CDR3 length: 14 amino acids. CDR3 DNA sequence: TGTGCCAGCAGCGTAGCTCAGGCGTCCTATGGCTACACCTTC. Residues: CASSVAQASYGYTF.

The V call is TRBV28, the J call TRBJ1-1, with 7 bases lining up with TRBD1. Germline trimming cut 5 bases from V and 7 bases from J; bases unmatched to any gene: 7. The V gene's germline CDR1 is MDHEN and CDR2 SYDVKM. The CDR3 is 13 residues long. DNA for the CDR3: TGTGCCAGCAGTCCTGACAGGGCCCTTGAAGCTTTCTTT. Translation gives CASSPDRALEAFF.

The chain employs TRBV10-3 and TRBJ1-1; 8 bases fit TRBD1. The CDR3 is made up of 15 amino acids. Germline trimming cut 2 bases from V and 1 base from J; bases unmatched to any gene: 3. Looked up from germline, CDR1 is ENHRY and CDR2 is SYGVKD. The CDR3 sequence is CAISEPGQANTEAFF. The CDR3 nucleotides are TGTGCCATCAGTGAGCCGGGACAGGCGAACACTGAAGCTTTCTTT.

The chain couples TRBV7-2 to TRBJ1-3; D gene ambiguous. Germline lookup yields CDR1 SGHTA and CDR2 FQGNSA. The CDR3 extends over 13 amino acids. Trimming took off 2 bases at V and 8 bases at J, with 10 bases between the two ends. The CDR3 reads CASSLLNRDTIYF. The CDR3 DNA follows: TGTGCCAGCAGCTTACTGAACCGGGACACCATATATTTT.

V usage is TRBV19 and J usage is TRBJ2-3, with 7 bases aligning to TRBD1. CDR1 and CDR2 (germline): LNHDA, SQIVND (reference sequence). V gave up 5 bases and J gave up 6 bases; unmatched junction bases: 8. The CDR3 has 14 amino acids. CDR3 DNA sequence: TGTGCCAGTAGTGTGGGGACAGTCCAGGATACGCAGTATTTT. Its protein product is CASSVGTVQDTQYF.

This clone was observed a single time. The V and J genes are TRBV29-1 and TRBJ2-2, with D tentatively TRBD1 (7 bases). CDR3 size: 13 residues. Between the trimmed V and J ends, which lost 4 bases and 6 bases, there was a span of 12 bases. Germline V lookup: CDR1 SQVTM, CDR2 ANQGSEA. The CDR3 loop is CSVVGGGSGELFF. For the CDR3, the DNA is TGCAGCGTTGTAGGAGGGGGCTCCGGGGAGCTGTTTTTT.

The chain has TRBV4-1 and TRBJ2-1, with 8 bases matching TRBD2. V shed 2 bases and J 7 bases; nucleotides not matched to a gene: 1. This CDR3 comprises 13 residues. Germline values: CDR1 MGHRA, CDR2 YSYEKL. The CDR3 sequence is CASSQREGNEQFF. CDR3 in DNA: TGCGCCAGCAGCCAACGGGAGGGGAATGAGCAGTTCTTC.

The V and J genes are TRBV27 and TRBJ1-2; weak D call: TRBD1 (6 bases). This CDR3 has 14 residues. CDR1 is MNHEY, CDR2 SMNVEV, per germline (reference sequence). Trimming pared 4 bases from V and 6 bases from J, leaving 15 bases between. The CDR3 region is CASSSYRDMDGYTF. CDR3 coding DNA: TGTGCCAGCAGTTCATACAGGGATATGGATGGCTACACCTTC.

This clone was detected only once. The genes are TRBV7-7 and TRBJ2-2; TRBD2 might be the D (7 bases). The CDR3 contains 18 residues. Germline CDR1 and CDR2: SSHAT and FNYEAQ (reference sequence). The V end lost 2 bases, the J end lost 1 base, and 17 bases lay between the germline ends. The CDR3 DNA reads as TGTGCCAGCAGCTTAACGACGGGGGGCCCTTTGAACACCGGGGAGCTGTTTTTT. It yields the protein CASSLTTGGPLNTGELFF.

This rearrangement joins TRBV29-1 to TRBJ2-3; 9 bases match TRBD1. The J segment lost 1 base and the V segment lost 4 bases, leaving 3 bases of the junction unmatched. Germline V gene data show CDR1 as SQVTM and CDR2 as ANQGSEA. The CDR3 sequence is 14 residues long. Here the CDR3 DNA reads TGCAGCGTTGGTCGGACAGGGGGCACAGATACGCAGTATTTT. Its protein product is CSVGRTGGTDTQYF.

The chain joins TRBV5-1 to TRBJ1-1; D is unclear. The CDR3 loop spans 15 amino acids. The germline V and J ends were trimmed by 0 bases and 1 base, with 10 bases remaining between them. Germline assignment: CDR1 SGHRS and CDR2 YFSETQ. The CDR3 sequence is CASSLAAGSNTEAFF. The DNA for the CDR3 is TGCGCCAGCAGCTTGGCCGCAGGCTCGAACACTGAAGCTTTCTTT. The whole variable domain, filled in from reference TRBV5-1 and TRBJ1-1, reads KAGVTQTPRYLIKTRGQQVTLSCSPISGHRSVSWYQQTPGQGLQFLFEYFSETQRNKGNFPGRFSGRQFSNSRSEMNVSTLELGDSALYLCASSLAAGSNTEAFFGQGTRLTVV.

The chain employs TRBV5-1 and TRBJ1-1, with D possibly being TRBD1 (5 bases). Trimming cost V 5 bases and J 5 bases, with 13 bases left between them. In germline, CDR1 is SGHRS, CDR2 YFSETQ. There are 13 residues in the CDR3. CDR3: CASSLQGRTEAFF. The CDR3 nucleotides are TGCGCCAGCAGTCTCCAGGGTAGAACTGAAGCTTTCTTT.

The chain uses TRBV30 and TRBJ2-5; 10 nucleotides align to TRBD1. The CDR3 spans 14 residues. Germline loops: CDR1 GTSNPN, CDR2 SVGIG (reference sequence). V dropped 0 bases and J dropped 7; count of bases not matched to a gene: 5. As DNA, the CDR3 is TGTGCCTGGAGTGTTGGGACAGGGGAAGGGACCCAGTACTTC. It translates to CAWSVGTGEGTQYF.

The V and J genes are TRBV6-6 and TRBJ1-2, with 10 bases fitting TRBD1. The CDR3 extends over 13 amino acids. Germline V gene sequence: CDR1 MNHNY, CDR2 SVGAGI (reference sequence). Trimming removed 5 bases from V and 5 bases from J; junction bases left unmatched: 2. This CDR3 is CASSTGQGYGYTF. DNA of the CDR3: TGTGCCAGCAGTACGGGACAGGGGTATGGCTACACCTTC.